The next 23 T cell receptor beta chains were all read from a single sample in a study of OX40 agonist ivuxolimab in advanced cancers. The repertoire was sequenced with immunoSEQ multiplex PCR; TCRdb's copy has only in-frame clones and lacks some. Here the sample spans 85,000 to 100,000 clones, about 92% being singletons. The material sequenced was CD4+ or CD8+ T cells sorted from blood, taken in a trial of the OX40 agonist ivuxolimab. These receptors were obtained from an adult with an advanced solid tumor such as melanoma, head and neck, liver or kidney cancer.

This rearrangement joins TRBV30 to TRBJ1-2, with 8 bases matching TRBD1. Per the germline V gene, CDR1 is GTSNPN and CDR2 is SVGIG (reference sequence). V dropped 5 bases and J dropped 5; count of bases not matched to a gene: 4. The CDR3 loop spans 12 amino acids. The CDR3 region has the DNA TGTGCCTGGGCAGGGACAGGTTATGGCTACACCTTC. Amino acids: CAWAGTGYGYTF.

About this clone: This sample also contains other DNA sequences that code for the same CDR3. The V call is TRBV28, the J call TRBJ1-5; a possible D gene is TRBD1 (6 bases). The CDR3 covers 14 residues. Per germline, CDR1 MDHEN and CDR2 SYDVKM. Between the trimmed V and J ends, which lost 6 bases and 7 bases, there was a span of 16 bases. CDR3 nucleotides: TGTGCCAGCAGATACGGGGGGGCGGGGCAGCCCCAGCATTTT. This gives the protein CASRYGGAGQPQHF.

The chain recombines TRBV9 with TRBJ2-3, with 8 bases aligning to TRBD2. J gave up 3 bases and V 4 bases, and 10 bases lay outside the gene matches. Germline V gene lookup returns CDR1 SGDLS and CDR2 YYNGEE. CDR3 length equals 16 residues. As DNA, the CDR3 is TGTGCCAGCAGCACCCGAGCGGGAGTGGGGACAGATACGCAGTATTTT. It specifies CASSTRAGVGTDTQYF.

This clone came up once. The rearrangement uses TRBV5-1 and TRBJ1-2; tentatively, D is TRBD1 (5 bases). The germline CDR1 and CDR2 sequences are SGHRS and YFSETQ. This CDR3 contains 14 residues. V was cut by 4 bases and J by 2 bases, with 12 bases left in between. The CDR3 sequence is CASSPPAGNYGYTF. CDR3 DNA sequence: TGCGCCAGCAGCCCCCCAGCAGGGAACTATGGCTACACCTTC. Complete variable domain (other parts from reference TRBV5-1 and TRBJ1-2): KAGVTQTPRYLIKTRGQQVTLSCSPISGHRSVSWYQQTPGQGLQFLFEYFSETQRNKGNFPGRFSGRQFSNSRSEMNVSTLELGDSALYLCASSPPAGNYGYTFGSGTRLTVV.

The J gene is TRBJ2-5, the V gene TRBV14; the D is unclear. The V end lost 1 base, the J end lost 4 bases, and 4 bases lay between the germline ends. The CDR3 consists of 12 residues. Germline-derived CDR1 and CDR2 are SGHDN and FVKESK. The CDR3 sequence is CASSQGGETQYF. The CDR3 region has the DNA TGTGCCAGCAGCCAAGGGGGAGAGACCCAGTACTTC.

CDR3 in amino acids: CASSRGSQETQYF. Here the CDR3 DNA reads TGTGCCAGCAGCAGGGGAAGCCAAGAGACCCAGTACTTC. The chain uses TRBV7-3 and TRBJ2-5, with D tentatively TRBD1 (5 bases). Germline V gene sequence: CDR1 SGHTA, CDR2 FQGTGA. Trimming pared 5 bases from V and 1 base from J, leaving 8 bases between. CDR3 size: 13 residues.

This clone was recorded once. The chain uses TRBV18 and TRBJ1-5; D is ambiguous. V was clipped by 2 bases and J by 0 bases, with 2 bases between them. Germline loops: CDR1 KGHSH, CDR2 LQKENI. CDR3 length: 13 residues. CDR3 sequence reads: CASSPDSNQPQHF. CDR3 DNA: TGTGCCAGCTCACCAGATAGCAATCAGCCCCAGCATTTT.

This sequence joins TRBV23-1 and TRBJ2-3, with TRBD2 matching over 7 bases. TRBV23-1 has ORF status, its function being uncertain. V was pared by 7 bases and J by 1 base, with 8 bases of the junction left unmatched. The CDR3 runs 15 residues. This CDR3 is CASKLASGGTDTQYF. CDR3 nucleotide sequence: TGCGCCAGCAAGCTGGCTAGCGGCGGCACAGATACGCAGTATTTT.

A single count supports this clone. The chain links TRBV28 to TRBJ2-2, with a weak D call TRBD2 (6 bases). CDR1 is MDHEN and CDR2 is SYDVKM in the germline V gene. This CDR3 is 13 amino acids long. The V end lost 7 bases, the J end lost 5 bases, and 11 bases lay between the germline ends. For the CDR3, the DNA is TGTGCCAGCACCGGGGGTCTGACCGGGGAGCTGTTTTTT. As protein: CASTGGLTGELFF.

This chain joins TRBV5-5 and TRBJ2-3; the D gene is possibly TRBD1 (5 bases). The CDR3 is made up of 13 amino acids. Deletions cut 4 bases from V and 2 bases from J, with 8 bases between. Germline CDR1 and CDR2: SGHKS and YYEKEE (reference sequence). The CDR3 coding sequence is TGTGCCAGCAGCCCGACAGCCACAGATACGCAGTATTTT. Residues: CASSPTATDTQYF.

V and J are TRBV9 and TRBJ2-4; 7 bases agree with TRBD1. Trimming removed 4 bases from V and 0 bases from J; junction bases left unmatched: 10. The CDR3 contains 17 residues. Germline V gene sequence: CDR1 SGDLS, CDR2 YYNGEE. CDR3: CASSPSKGATAKNIQYF. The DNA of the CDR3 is TGTGCCAGCAGCCCATCGAAGGGGGCCACAGCCAAAAACATTCAGTACTTC.

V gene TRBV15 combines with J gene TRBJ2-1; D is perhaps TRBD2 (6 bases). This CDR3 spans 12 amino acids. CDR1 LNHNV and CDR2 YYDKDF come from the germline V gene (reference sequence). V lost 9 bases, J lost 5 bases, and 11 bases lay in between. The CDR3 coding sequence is TGTGCCACGAGGCGGGACCACAATGAGCAGTTCTTC. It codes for CATRRDHNEQFF.

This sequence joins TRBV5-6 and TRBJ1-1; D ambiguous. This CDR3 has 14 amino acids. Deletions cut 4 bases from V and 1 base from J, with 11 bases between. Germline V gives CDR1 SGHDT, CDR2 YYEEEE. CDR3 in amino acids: CASSPIAANTEAFF. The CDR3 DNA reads TGTGCCAGCAGCCCAATTGCAGCGAACACTGAAGCTTTCTTT.

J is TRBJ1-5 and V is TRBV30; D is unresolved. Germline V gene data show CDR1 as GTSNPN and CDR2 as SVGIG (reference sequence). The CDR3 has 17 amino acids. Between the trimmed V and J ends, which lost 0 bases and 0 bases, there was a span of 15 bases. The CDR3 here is CAWSVSFTQYSNQPQHF. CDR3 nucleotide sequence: TGTGCCTGGAGTGTCTCATTCACTCAGTATAGCAATCAGCCCCAGCATTTT.

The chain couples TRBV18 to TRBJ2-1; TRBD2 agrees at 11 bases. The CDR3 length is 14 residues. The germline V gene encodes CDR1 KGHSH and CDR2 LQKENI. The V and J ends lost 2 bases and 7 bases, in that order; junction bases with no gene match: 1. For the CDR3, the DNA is TGTGCCAGCTCACCAACTAGCGGGAGAAATGAGCAGTTCTTC. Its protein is CASSPTSGRNEQFF.

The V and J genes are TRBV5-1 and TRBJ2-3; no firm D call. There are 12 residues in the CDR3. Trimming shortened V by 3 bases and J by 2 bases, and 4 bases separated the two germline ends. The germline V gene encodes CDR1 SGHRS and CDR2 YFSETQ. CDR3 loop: CASSSYTDTQYF. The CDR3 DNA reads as TGCGCCAGCAGCTCATACACAGATACGCAGTATTTT.

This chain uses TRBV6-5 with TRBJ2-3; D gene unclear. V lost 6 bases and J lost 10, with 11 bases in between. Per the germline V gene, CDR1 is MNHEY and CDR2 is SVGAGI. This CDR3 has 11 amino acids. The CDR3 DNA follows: TGTGCCAGCAGCTCCCCAGCTGCGCAGTATTTT. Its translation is CASSSPAAQYF.

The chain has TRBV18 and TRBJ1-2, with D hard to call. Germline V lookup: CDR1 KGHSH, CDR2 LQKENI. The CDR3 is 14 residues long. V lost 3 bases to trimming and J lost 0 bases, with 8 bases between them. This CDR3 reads CASSPDVANYGYTF. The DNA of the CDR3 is TGTGCCAGCTCACCGGACGTCGCTAACTATGGCTACACCTTC.

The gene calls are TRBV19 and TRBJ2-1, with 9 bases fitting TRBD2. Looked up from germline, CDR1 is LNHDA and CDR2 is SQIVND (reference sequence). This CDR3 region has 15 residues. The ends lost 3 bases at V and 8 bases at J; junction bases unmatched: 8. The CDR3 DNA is TGTGCCAGTAGTATCGTCCAGCGGGAGGCGGATGAGCAGTTCTTC. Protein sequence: CASSIVQREADEQFF.

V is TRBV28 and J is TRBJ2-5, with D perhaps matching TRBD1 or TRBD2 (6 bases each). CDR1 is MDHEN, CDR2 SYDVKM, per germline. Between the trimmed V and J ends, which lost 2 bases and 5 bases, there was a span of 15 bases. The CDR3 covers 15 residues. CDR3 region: CASSLRPGGLETQYF. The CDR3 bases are TGTGCCAGCAGTTTACGCCCCGGGGGCTTGGAGACCCAGTACTTC.

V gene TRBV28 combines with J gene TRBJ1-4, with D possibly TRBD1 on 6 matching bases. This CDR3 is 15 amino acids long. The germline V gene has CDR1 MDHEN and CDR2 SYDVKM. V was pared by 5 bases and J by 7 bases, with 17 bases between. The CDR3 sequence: CASSPPGGAGEKLFF. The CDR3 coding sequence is TGTGCCAGCAGTCCCCCCGGGGGCGCGGGTGAAAAACTGTTTTTT.

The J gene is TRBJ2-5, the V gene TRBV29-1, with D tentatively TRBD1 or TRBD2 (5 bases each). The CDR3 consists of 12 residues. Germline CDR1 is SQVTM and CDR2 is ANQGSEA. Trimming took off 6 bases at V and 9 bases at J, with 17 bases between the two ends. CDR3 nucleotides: TGCAGCGTCCCAGGGACCCCCGTCGCCCAGTACTTC. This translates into CSVPGTPVAQYF.

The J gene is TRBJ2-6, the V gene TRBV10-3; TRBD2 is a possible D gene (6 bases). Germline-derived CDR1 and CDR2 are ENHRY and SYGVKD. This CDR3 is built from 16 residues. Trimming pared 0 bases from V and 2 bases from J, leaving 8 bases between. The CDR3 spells CAISESGGTGANVLTF. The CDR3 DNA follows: TGTGCCATCAGTGAGTCGGGGGGAACTGGGGCCAACGTCCTGACTTTC.